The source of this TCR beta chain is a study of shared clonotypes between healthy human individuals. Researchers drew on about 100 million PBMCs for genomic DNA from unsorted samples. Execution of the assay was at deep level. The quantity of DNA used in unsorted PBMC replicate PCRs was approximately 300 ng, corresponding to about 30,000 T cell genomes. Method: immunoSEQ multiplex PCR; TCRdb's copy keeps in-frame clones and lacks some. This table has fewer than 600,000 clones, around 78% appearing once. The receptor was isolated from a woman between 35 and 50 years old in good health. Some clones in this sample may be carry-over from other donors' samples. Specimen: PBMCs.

CDR3 region: CASSLTAGLSTDTQYF. The CDR3 DNA reads TGTGCCAGCAGCTTAACGGCGGGGTTAAGCACAGATACGCAGTATTTT. This chain joins TRBV7-3 and TRBJ2-3; maybe TRBD2 (6 bases). From germline, CDR1 is SGHTA and CDR2 FQGTGA. There are 16 residues in the CDR3. The V end lost 0 bases, the J end lost 0 bases, and 10 bases lay between the germline ends. Looking up the rest from reference TRBV7-3 and TRBJ2-3 gives the full variable domain: GAGVSQTPSNKVTEKGKYVELRCDPISGHTALYWYRQSLGQGPEFLIYFQGTGAADDSGLPNDRFFAVRPEGSVSTLKIQRTERGDSAVYLCASSLTAGLSTDTQYFGPGTRLTVL.